This T cell receptor beta chain emerged from a study of blood T cell repertoires in COVID-19. Assay: immunoSEQ multiplex PCR; the TCRdb copy retains only in-frame clones and omits some. The data hold under 200,000 clones, with about 83% observed a single time. Germline values: CDR1 MDHEN, CDR2 SYDVKM. V lost 6 bases to trimming and J lost 3 bases; unmatched junction nucleotides: 4. This CDR3 region has 13 residues. The receptor's source is a woman in her 70s with COVID-19, enrolled during active disease. Sequenced material: peripheral blood. The chain has TRBV28 and TRBJ1-1; the match to TRBD1 covers 7 bases. CDR3 amino acids: CASRGTADTEAFF. The CDR3 DNA sequence: TGTGCCAGCAGAGGGACAGCAGACACTGAAGCTTTCTTT.